This TCR beta chain was identified during a study of CD8 T cells in Susac syndrome. On the study more broadly: Among sequenced Susac syndrome patients, roughly six had active disease and roughly eight were in remission. Study-wide points: CD8+ clonal expansion in Susac peaked in TEMRA cells and active patients. Susac-specific public clones found in total CD8+ repertoires numbered 15 to 20, and those in CD8+ TEMRA repertoires numbered about 5.

This clonotype was detected only once. The antigen is unknown. This CDR3 has 16 residues. The germline gives CDR1 LNHDA, CDR2 SQIVND (reference sequence). The V end lost 7 bases, the J end lost 2 bases, and 18 bases lay between the germline ends. An input of roughly 0.5 to 1 ug of RNA was subjected to reverse transcription using random hexamers. immunoSEQ multiplex PCR amplified TCR beta CDR3 across 54 Vbeta, 13 Jbeta. MiXCR, applied by TCRdb to the immunoSEQ multiplex PCR reads, yields one record per CDR3 protein. The sample carries about 75,000 distinct CDR3 sequences, around 94% recorded once. Sample: CD8+ T cells from PBMCs. This rearrangement joins TRBV19 to TRBJ1-5; D might be TRBD1 (5 bases). This clonotype was obtained from a human donor with Susac syndrome. The CDR3 protein is CASTHRTDRRNQPQHF. The CDR3 nucleotides are TGTGCCAGTACCCACAGGACCGACAGACGCAATCAGCCCCAGCATTTT.